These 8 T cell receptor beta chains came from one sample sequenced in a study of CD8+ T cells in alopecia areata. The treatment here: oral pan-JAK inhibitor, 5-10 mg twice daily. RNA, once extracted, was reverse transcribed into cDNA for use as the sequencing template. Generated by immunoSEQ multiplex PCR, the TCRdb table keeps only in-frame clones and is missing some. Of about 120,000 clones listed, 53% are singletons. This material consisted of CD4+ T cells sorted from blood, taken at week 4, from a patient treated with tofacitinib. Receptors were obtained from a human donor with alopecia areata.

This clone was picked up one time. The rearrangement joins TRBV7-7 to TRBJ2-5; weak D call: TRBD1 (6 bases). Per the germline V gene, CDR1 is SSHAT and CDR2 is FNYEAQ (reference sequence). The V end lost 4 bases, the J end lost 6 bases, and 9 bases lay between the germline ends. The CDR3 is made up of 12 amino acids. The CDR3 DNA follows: TGTGCCAGCAGCTCACAGGGAAAGACCCAGTACTTC. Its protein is CASSSQGKTQYF. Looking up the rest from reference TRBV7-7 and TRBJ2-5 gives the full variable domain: GAGVSQSPRYKVTKRGQDVTLRCDPISSHATLYWYQQALGQGPEFLTYFNYEAQPDKSGLPSDRFSAERPEGSISTLTIQRTEQRDSAMYRCASSSQGKTQYFGPGTRLLVL.

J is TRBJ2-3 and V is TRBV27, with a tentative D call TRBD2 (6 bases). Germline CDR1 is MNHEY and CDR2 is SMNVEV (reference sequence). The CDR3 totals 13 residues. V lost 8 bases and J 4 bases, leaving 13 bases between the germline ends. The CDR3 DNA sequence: TGTGCCAGCGGGCGGGGCGTAGCAGATACGCAGTATTTT. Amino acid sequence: CASGRGVADTQYF.

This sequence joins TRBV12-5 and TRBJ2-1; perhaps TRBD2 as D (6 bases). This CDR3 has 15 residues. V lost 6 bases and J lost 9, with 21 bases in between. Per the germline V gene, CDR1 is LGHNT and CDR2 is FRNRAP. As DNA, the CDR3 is TGTGCTAGTGGCTTGCAACTAGGGATGGGGGGTGAGCAGTTCTTC. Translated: CASGLQLGMGGEQFF. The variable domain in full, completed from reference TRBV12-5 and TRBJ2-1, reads DARVTQTPRHKVTEMGQEVTMRCQPILGHNTVFWYRQTMMQGLELLAYFRNRAPLDDSGMPKDRFSAEMPDATLATLKIQPSEPRDSAVYFCASGLQLGMGGEQFFGPGTRLTVL.

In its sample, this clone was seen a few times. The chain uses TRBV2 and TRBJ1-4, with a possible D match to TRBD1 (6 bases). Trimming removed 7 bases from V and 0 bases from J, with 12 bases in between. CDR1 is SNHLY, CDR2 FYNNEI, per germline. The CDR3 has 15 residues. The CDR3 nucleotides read TGTGCCAGCAAGGGGGGCTGGACAACTAATGAAAAACTGTTTTTT. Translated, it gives CASKGGWTTNEKLFF.

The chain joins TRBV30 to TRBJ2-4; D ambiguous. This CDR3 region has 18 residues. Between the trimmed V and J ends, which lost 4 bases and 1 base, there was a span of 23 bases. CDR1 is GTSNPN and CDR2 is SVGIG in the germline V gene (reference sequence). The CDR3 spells CAWTPTGRSDLAKNIQYF. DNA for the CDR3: TGTGCCTGGACCCCGACCGGTAGGAGCGATCTCGCCAAAAACATTCAGTACTTC.

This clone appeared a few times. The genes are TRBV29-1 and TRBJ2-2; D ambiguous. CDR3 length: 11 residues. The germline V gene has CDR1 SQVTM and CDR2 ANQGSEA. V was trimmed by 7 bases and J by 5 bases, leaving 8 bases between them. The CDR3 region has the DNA TGCAGCGGATTAATTACCGGGGAGCTGTTTTTT. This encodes CSGLITGELFF.

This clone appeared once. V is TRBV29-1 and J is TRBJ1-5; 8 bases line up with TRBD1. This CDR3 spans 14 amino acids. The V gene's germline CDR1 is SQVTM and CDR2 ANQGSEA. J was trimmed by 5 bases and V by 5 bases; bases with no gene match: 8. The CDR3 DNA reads TGCAGCGTTAGGTGGACAGGGCCTGATCAGCCCCAGCATTTT. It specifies CSVRWTGPDQPQHF.

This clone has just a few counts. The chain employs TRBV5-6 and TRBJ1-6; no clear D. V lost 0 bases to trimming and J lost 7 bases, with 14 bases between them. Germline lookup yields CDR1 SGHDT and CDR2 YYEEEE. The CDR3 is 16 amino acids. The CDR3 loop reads CASSLVEGRPNSPLHF. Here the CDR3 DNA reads TGTGCCAGCAGCTTGGTGGAGGGCAGGCCGAATTCACCCCTCCACTTT.